A single sample gave rise to the 19 T cell receptor beta chains below, sequenced in a study of cytomegalovirus exposure and HLA in healthy donors. The PCR used 60 Vbeta and 13 Jbeta primers. Repertoires were generated with immunoSEQ multiplex PCR, while TCRdb's copy carries only in-frame clones and drops some. The repertoire holds about 120,000 clones, with roughly three quarters as singletons. Input material: PBMCs. The receptors shown here come from a woman in her thirties or forties in good health and CMV-seropositive.

The rearrangement uses TRBV20-1 and TRBJ2-1; no reliable D call. Trimming pared 6 bases from V and 12 bases from J, leaving 12 bases between. The CDR3 runs to 10 residues. CDR1 is DFQATT and CDR2 is SNEGSKA in the germline V gene (reference sequence). Here the CDR3 reads CSATQFGQFF. The CDR3 nucleotides are TGCAGTGCCACCCAATTCGGGCAGTTCTTC.

The chain couples TRBV5-1 to TRBJ2-1; D is undetermined. This CDR3 comprises 14 residues. Trimming took 1 base from V and 5 from J, leaving 10 bases between them. From germline, CDR1 is SGHRS and CDR2 YFSETQ. CDR3 nucleotides: TGCGCCAGCAGCTTGTATCTCCCGGACAATGAGCAGTTCTTC. This codes for CASSLYLPDNEQFF. The whole variable domain, filled in from reference TRBV5-1 and TRBJ2-1, reads KAGVTQTPRYLIKTRGQQVTLSCSPISGHRSVSWYQQTPGQGLQFLFEYFSETQRNKGNFPGRFSGRQFSNSRSEMNVSTLELGDSALYLCASSLYLPDNEQFFGPGTRLTVL.

CDR3 coding DNA: TGTGCCAGCAGTGGGGGGGGAATGCAAGGAGCTGAAGCTTTCTTT. Protein sequence: CASSGGGMQGAEAFF. The rearrangement uses TRBV28 and TRBJ1-1; D is possibly TRBD1 (5 bases). In germline, CDR1 is MDHEN, CDR2 SYDVKM. With 5 bases removed from V and 6 bases from J, the gap between germline ends came to 19 bases. CDR3 length equals 15 residues.

The chain is built from TRBV20-1 and TRBJ2-1; tentative D call: TRBD1 (6 bases). The CDR3 runs 11 residues. Germline V gene sequence: CDR1 DFQATT, CDR2 SNEGSKA (reference sequence). Trimming took off 6 bases at V and 7 bases at J, with 10 bases between the two ends. The CDR3 region has the DNA TGCAGTGCGAACAGGGTAAATGAGCAGTTCTTC. It translates to CSANRVNEQFF.

V is TRBV6-1 and J is TRBJ2-5, with 7 bases matching TRBD1. In germline, CDR1 is MNHNS, CDR2 SASEGT. The trim removed 6 bases at V and 4 bases at J, leaving 8 bases unmatched. The CDR3 totals 14 residues. The CDR3 region is CASRVTGFVETQYF. The CDR3 coding sequence is TGTGCCAGCAGGGTGACAGGGTTCGTAGAGACCCAGTACTTC.

This chain links TRBV5-5 with TRBJ1-2; no clear D. This CDR3 has 14 residues. From germline, CDR1 is SGHKS and CDR2 YYEKEE (reference sequence). Trimming took 3 bases from V and 6 from J, leaving 15 bases between them. CDR3 in DNA: TGTGCCAGCAGCTCCGGGTTGGAGGGAAATGGCTACACCTTC. Amino acid sequence: CASSSGLEGNGYTF.

The chain couples TRBV29-1 to TRBJ1-2; 7 bases agree with TRBD1. The CDR3 covers 12 residues. From germline, CDR1 is SQVTM and CDR2 ANQGSEA. The ends lost 7 bases at V and 4 bases at J; junction bases unmatched: 6. The DNA for the CDR3 is TGCAGCGCCCCGACAGGGTTCTATGGCTACACCTTC. Protein sequence: CSAPTGFYGYTF.

The V call is TRBV2, the J call TRBJ2-3, with TRBD2 identical over 13 bases. Germline V gene sequence: CDR1 SNHLY, CDR2 FYNNEI. J gave up 6 bases and V 6 bases, and 6 bases lay outside the gene matches. CDR3 length: 15 residues. The CDR3 reads CASSWTSGGRDTQYF. Written as DNA, the CDR3 is TGTGCCAGCAGCTGGACTAGCGGGGGAAGGGATACGCAGTATTTT.

The rearrangement links TRBV6-5 to TRBJ1-1; D not resolved. The germline CDR1 and CDR2 sequences are MNHEY and SVGAGI. V was cut by 2 bases and J by 0 bases, with 10 bases left in between. This CDR3 contains 15 residues. CDR3: CASSYRGSVNTEAFF. The CDR3, as DNA: TGTGCCAGCAGTTACAGAGGGTCGGTGAACACTGAAGCTTTCTTT.

The chain recombines TRBV6-5 with TRBJ1-1; D gene uncertain. V lost 5 bases to trimming and J lost 8 bases, with 15 bases between them. The CDR3 extends over 13 amino acids. CDR1 and CDR2 from the germline V gene are MNHEY and SVGAGI. The CDR3 is CASSVGEGFEAFF. Here the CDR3 DNA reads TGTGCCAGCAGTGTAGGAGAGGGCTTCGAAGCTTTCTTT.

This clone has only a few counts. The chain joins TRBV5-1 to TRBJ1-2, with TRBD1 identical over 8 bases. Looked up from germline, CDR1 is SGHRS and CDR2 is YFSETQ. This CDR3 has 13 residues. The J segment lost 6 bases and the V segment lost 0 bases, leaving 1 base of the junction unmatched. CDR3 region: CASSLDRGNGYTF. Written as DNA, the CDR3 is TGCGCCAGCAGCTTGGACAGGGGGAATGGCTACACCTTC.

Here the CDR3 DNA reads TGTGCCAGCAGCCCTAACAGGGATCAGCCCCAGCATTTT. Its protein is CASSPNRDQPQHF. The gene calls are TRBV4-2 and TRBJ1-5, with D perhaps matching TRBD1 (6 bases). The CDR3 loop spans 13 amino acids. V shed 4 bases and J shed 5 bases, with 9 bases lying between them. CDR1 is LGHNA and CDR2 is YNFKEQ in the germline V gene.

The gene calls are TRBV2 and TRBJ2-7; D ambiguous. Germline values: CDR1 SNHLY, CDR2 FYNNEI. The CDR3 has 12 residues. V was cut by 6 bases and J by 4 bases, with 10 bases left in between. The CDR3 DNA sequence: TGTGCCAGCAGCAAAACTTCTTACGAGCAGTACTTC. It translates to CASSKTSYEQYF.

The V gene is TRBV30, the J gene TRBJ1-1; 10 nucleotides agree with TRBD1. The CDR3 runs to 14 residues. CDR1 and CDR2 from the germline V gene are GTSNPN and SVGIG (reference sequence). Germline trimming cut 1 base from V and 6 bases from J; bases unmatched to any gene: 5. CDR3 amino acids: CAWSGDRGVPEAFF. In DNA form, the CDR3 reads TGTGCCTGGAGTGGGGACAGGGGAGTCCCTGAAGCTTTCTTT.

The chain combines TRBV16 with TRBJ1-2; D is undetermined. Trimming took 1 base from V and 5 from J, leaving 11 bases between them. Germline CDR1 KGHSY, CDR2 FQNENV. CDR3 length: 14 residues. CDR3 loop: CASSQLPGVYGYTF. Written as DNA, the CDR3 is TGTGCCAGCAGCCAATTACCCGGAGTATATGGCTACACCTTC. Full variable domain (remainder filled in from reference TRBV16 and TRBJ1-2): GEEVAQTPKHLVRGEGQKAKLYCAPIKGHSYVFWYQQVLKNEFKFLISFQNENVFDETGMPKERFSAKCLPNSPCSLEIQATKLEDSAVYFCASSQLPGVYGYTFGSGTRLTVV.

The rearrangement joins TRBV7-6 to TRBJ2-7; 9 bases agree with TRBD1. Germline CDR1 reads SGHVS; CDR2 reads FNYEAQ. CDR3 size: 16 residues. Losses at the gene ends were 3 bases for V and 7 bases for J; bases not matched to a gene: 13. The CDR3 coding sequence is TGTGCCAGCAGCTTGTCCGGGACAGGGACCTTCATGGAGCAGTACTTC. Amino acid sequence: CASSLSGTGTFMEQYF. Filled out from reference TRBV7-6 and TRBJ2-7, the complete variable domain reads GAGVSQSPRYKVTKRGQDVALRCDPISGHVSLYWYRQALGQGPEFLTYFNYEAQQDKSGLPNDRFSAERPEGSISTLTIQRTEQRDSAMYRCASSLSGTGTFMEQYFGPGTRLTVT.

This clone was seen a few times. The CDR3 sequence: CASTGTKRDSPLHF. The DNA for the CDR3 is TGTGCCAGCACAGGGACAAAAAGGGATTCACCCCTCCACTTT. The chain is built from TRBV2 and TRBJ1-6, with D possibly being TRBD1 (6 bases). There are 14 residues in the CDR3. The V end lost 7 bases, the J end lost 8 bases, and 15 bases lay between the germline ends. CDR1 SNHLY and CDR2 FYNNEI come from the germline V gene.

This clone has only a few counts. The V call is TRBV9, the J call TRBJ1-2; D might be TRBD1 (6 bases). Looked up from germline, CDR1 is SGDLS and CDR2 is YYNGEE. V lost 0 bases to trimming and J lost 2 bases, with 14 bases between them. The CDR3 is 16 residues long. CDR3 region: CASSVARQVDNYGYTF. CDR3 nucleotides: TGTGCCAGCAGCGTAGCCCGACAGGTAGACAACTATGGCTACACCTTC.

This clone was counted a few times. V gene TRBV5-4 combines with J gene TRBJ2-4; D not resolved. Per germline, CDR1 SGHNT and CDR2 YYREEE (reference sequence). The CDR3 totals 13 residues. Trimming took 2 bases from V and 7 from J, leaving 10 bases between them. CDR3 amino acids: CASSFEHQNIQYF. The DNA for the CDR3 is TGTGCCAGCAGCTTTGAACATCAGAACATTCAGTACTTC.